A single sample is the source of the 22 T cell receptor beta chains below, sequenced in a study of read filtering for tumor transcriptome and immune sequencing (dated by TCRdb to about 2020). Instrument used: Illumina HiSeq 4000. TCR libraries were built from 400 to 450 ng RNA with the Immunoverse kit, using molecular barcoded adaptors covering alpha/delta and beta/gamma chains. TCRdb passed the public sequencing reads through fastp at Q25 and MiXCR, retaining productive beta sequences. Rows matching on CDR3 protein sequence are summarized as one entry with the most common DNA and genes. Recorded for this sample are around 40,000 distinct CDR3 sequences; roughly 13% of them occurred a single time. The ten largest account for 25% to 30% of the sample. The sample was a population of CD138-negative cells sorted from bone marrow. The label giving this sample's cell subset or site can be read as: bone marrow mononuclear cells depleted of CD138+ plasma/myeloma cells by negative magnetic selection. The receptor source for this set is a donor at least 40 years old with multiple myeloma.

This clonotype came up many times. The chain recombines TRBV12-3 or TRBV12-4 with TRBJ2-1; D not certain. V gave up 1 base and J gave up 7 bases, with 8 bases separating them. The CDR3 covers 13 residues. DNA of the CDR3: TGTGCCAGCAGTTTAGGCCCAGTAAATGAGCAGTTCTTC. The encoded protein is CASSLGPVNEQFF.

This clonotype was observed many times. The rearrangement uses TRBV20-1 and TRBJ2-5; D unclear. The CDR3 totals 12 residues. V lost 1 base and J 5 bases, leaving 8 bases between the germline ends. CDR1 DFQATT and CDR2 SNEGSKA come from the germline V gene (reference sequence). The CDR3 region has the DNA TGCAGTGCTAGAGCTAACTCGGAGACCCAGTACTTC. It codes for CSARANSETQYF.

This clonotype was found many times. The CDR3 DNA reads as TGTGCCAGCACCCAACTCCGCCGCTCCTACGAGCAGTACTTC. Amino acids: CASTQLRRSYEQYF. The V gene is TRBV28, the J gene TRBJ2-7; D call uncertain. V lost 7 bases to trimming and J lost 0 bases, with 13 bases between them. CDR1 is MDHEN, CDR2 SYDVKM, per germline. The length of the CDR3 is 14 residues.

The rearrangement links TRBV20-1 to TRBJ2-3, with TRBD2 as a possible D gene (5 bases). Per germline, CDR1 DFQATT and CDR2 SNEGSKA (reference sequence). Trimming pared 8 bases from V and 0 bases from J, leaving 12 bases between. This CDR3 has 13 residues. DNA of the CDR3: TGCAGTACATACGCGGGTAGCACAGATACGCAGTATTTT. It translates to CSTYAGSTDTQYF.

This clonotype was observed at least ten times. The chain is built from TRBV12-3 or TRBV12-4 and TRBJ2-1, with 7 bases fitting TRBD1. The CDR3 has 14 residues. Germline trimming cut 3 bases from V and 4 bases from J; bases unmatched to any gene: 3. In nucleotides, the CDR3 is TGTGCCAGCAGTTTCCTACAGGGGTACAATGAGCAGTTCTTC. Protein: CASSFLQGYNEQFF.

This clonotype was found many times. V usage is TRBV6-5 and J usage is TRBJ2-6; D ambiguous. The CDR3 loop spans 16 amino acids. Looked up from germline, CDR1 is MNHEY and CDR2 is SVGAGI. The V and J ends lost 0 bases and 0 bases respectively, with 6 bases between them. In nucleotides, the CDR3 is TGTGCCAGCAGTTACTCAGGTAGCTCTGGGGCCAACGTCCTGACTTTC. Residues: CASSYSGSSGANVLTF.

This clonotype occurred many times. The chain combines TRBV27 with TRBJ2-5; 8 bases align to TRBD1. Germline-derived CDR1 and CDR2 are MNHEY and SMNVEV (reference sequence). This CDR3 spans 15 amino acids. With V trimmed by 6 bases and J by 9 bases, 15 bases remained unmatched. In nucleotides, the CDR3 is TGTGCCAGCAGCCAGGACAGGGAAAATAGGAGGCCCCAGTACTTC. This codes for CASSQDRENRRPQYF.

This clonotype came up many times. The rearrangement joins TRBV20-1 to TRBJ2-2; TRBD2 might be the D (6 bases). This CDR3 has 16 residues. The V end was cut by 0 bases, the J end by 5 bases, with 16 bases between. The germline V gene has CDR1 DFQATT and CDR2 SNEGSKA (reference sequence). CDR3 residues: CSARDVASALTGELFF. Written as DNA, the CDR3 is TGCAGTGCTAGAGATGTTGCTAGCGCCCTAACCGGGGAGCTGTTTTTT.

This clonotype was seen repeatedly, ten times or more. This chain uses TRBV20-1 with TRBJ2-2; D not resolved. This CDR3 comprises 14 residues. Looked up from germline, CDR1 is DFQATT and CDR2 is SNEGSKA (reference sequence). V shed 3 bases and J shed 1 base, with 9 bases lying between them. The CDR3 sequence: CSARKAQNTGELFF. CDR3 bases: TGCAGTGCTAGGAAGGCACAGAACACCGGGGAGCTGTTTTTT.

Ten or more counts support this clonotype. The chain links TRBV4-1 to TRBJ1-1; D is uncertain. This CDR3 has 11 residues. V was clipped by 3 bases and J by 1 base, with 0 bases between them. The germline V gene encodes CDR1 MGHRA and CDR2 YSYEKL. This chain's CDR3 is CASSQNTEAFF. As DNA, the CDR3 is TGCGCCAGCAGCCAGAACACTGAAGCTTTCTTT.

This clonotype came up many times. CDR3 in DNA: TGTGCCACCCTTGAGATGGTAAAAGATACGCAGTATTTT. It translates to CATLEMVKDTQYF. The chain couples TRBV7-9 to TRBJ2-3; D gene uncertain. V lost 10 bases, J lost 5 bases, and 16 bases lay in between. Germline V gives CDR1 SEHNR, CDR2 FQNEAQ (reference sequence). This CDR3 is built from 13 residues.

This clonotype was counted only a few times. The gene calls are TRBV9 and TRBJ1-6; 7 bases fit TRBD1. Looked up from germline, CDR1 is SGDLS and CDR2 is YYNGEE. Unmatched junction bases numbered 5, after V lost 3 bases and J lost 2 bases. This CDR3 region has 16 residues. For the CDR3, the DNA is TGTGCCAGCAGCGAGAGAGGGACAGCCTATAATTCACCCCTCCACTTT. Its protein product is CASSERGTAYNSPLHF.

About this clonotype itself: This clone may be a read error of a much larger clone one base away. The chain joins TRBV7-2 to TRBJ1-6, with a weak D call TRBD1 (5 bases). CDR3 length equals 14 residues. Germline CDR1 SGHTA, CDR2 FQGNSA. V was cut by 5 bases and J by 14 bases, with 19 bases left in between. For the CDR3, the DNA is TGTGCCAGCAGCACGGGACGGGGGGTCCCCACCCTCCACTTT. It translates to CASSTGRGVPTLHF.

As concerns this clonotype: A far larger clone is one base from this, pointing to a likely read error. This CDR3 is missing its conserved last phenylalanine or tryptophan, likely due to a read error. CDR3 in DNA: TGTGCCAGCAGTTTGCGACCCCTTAGGGAGCTGTTTCTT. It is translated as CASSLRPLRELFL. J is TRBJ2-2 and V is TRBV10-3; no firm D call. From germline, CDR1 is ENHRY and CDR2 SYGVKD. This CDR3 is built from 13 residues.

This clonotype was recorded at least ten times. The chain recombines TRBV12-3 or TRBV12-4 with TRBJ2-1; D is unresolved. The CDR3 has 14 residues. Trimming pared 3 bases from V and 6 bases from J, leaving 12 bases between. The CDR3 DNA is TGTGCCAGCAGTTTTCGTGGGTTGGGCAATGAGCAGTTCTTC. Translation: CASSFRGLGNEQFF.

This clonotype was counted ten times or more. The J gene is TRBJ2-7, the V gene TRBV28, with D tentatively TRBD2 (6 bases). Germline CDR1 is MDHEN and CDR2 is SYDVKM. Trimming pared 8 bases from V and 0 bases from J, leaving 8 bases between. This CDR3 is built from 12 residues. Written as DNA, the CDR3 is TGTGCCAGCGGGCGGGGCTCCTACGAGCAGTACTTC. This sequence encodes CASGRGSYEQYF.

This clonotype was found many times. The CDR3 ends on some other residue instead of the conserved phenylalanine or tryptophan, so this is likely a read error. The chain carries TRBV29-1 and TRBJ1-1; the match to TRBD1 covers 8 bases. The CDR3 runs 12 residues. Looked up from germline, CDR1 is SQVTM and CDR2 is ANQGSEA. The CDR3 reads CSVRTGNSEAFL. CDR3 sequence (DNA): TGCAGCGTGCGGACAGGGAACTCTGAAGCTTTCCTT.

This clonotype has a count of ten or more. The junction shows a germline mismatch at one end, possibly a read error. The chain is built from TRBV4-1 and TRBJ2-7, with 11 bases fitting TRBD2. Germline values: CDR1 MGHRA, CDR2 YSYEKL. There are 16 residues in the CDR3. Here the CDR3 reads CASSQLTSGSFYEQYF. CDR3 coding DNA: TGTGCCAGCAGCCAATTAACTAGCGGGAGCTTCTACGAGCAGTACTTC.

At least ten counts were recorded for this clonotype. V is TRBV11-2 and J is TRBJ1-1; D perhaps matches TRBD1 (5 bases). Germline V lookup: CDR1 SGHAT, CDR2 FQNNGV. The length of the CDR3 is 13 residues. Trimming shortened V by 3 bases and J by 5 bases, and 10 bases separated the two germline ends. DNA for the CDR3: TGTGCCAGCAGCTTTCTGGGGGGGACTGAAGCTTTCTTT. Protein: CASSFLGGTEAFF.

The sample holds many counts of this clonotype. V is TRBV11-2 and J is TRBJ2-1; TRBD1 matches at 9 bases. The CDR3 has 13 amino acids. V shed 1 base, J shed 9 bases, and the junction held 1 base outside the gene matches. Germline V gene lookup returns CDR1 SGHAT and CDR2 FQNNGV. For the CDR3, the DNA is TGTGCCAGCAGCTTAGGACAGGGGGTTGAGCAGTTCTTC. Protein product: CASSLGQGVEQFF.

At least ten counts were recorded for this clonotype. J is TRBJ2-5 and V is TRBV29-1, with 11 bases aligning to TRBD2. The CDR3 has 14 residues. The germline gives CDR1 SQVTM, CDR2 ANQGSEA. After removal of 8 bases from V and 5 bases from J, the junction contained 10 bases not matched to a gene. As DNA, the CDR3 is TGCAGCACCGCGACTAGCGGGGCAGGCGAGACCCAGTACTTC. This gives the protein CSTATSGAGETQYF. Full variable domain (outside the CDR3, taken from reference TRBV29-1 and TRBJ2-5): SAVISQKPSRDICQRGTSLTIQCQVDSQVTMMFWYRQQPGQSLTLIATANQGSEATYESGFVIDKFPISRPNLTFSTLTVSNMSPEDSSIYLCSTATSGAGETQYFGPGTRLLVL.

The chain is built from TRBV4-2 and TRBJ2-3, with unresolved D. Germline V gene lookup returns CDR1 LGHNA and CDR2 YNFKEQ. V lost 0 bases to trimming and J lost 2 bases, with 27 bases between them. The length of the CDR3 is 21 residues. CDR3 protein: CASSQDRSRYTDTRYTDTQYF. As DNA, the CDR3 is TGTGCCAGCAGCCAAGATCGGTCGAGGTACACAGATACGAGGTACACAGATACGCAGTATTTT.